Included here is one TCR beta chain sequence, with context. No antigen is known for it. Using immunoSEQ multiplex PCR, the repertoire was profiled, and TCRdb retains in-frame clones only, with some absent. The sample has about 100,000 clones, around nine tenths seen once; the top ten hold approximately 16%. This CDR3 is built from 14 residues. Per the germline V gene, CDR1 is MDHEN and CDR2 is SYDVKM. The J segment lost 7 bases and the V segment lost 7 bases, leaving 7 bases of the junction unmatched. This specimen belongs to a study of T cell responses to AZD1222 COVID-19 vaccine. About the study: Doses given second, at about 4 or about 12 weeks, were pooled.

Findings and caveats of the study: Vaccine-associated CD4 TCRs spanned spike, dominant at 160-218 and 743-854. Samples come after the peak T cell response, not at day 14. Following two doses of AZD1222, Spike-specific TCR breadth and depth rose.

The chain has TRBV28 and TRBJ1-6; 7 positions match TRBD1. The material was peripheral blood, obtained on day 0 of AZD1222 vaccination. The receptor's source is an adult in good health. This CDR3 reads CASTQDRANSPLHF. The CDR3 DNA reads as TGTGCCAGCACCCAAGACAGGGCCAATTCACCCCTCCACTTT.